This section outlines one T cell receptor (beta chain) sequence together with its context. Antigen specificity is unknown. PCR amplification relied on 60 Vbeta primers (plus 13 Jbeta primers). Clones were sequenced by immunoSEQ multiplex PCR, and TCRdb holds only the in-frame ones, with some missing. The data hold about 140,000 clones, with 77% observed a single time. This sample stems from a study of cytomegalovirus exposure and HLA in healthy donors. The germline V gene encodes CDR1 SGHNT and CDR2 YENEEA. The CDR3 is 12 residues long. Unmatched junction bases numbered 4, after V lost 5 bases and J lost 9 bases. Findings of the study overall: Most TCR sequences showed up rarely, but some public TCRs showed up in many donors. Per published reports, the classifier diagnosed cytomegalovirus status with high specificity and sensitivity. The authors later found most CMV-associated TCR beta chains appeared HLA-restricted.

The sample was PBMCs. The rearrangement links TRBV11-3 to TRBJ2-1; 7 bases agree with TRBD1. The TCR was taken from a woman between 50 and 59 years old in good health and CMV-seronegative. The CDR3 sequence is CASSEAGGEQFF. CDR3 sequence (DNA): TGTGCCAGCAGCGAAGCAGGGGGTGAGCAGTTCTTC.